The 27 T cell receptor beta chains below were found in one sample sequenced in a study of blood T cell repertoires in COVID-19 (TCRdb year 2020). Library generation was performed with the immunoSEQ multiplex PCR assay. TCRdb obtained this table from immuneACCESS and retained in-frame rearrangements with V and J assigned. These tables miss some clones; where compared with another copy, unresolved V genes account for less than half of the shortfall, and the remainder is unexplained. The sample table lists 130,000 to 150,000 clones, around four fifths of them with a count of one. The biggest ten clones account for 3% of the sample. Specimen: peripheral blood. These receptors all stem from a middle-aged woman with active or convalescent COVID-19.

V gene TRBV5-8 combines with J gene TRBJ2-3; 7 bases agree with TRBD2. CDR3 length: 20 residues. The junction had 18 bases not matched to a gene; V was cut back by 2 bases and J by 0 bases. Germline V gives CDR1 SGHTS, CDR2 YDEGEE. The CDR3 reads CASSFSVAVVAAGSTDTQYF. Written as DNA, the CDR3 is TGTGCCAGCAGCTTCAGCGTAGCGGTTGTAGCAGCGGGAAGCACAGATACGCAGTATTTT.

V gene TRBV29-1 combines with J gene TRBJ1-2, with TRBD1 identical over 7 bases. The CDR3 is 12 residues long. Looked up from germline, CDR1 is SQVTM and CDR2 is ANQGSEA. The V segment lost 7 bases and the J segment 8 bases; nucleotides outside the gene matches: 10. DNA for the CDR3: TGCAGCGCCCAAAGGGGGCAATCGGGCTACACCTTC. This gives the protein CSAQRGQSGYTF.

The rearrangement links TRBV28 to TRBJ1-3; a possible D gene is TRBD1 (5 bases). Germline values: CDR1 MDHEN, CDR2 SYDVKM. CDR3 length: 16 amino acids. Trimming cost V 2 bases and J 0 bases, with 11 bases left between them. The CDR3 loop is CASSLPPTASGNTIYF. The CDR3 nucleotides are TGTGCCAGCAGTTTACCCCCGACAGCCTCTGGAAACACCATATATTTT.

This rearrangement joins TRBV27 to TRBJ2-2, with D possibly matching TRBD2 (6 bases). V was pared by 0 bases and J by 4 bases, with 18 bases between. Looked up from germline, CDR1 is MNHEY and CDR2 is SMNVEV (reference sequence). The CDR3 extends over 18 amino acids. The CDR3 sequence is CASSLSWDSGRRTGELFF. The CDR3, as DNA: TGTGCCAGCAGTTTATCGTGGGACTCCGGTCGACGCACCGGGGAGCTGTTTTTT.

CDR3 region: CASSLAIGQSGGYTDTQYF. DNA of the CDR3: TGTGCCAGCAGCTTAGCGATTGGGCAGAGCGGGGGCTACACAGATACGCAGTATTTT. The chain recombines TRBV7-9 with TRBJ2-3; TRBD2 aligns across 8 bases. With 0 bases clipped from V and 2 bases from J, the junction kept 13 bases outside the gene matches. The CDR3 is 19 residues long. Germline CDR1 SEHNR, CDR2 FQNEAQ (reference sequence). The full variable domain, rest sourced from reference TRBV7-9 and TRBJ2-3, is DTGVSQNPRHKITKRGQNVTFRCDPISEHNRLYWYRQTLGQGPEFLTYFQNEAQLEKSRLLSDRFSAERPKGSFSTLEIQRTEQGDSAMYLCASSLAIGQSGGYTDTQYFGPGTRLTVL.

V and J are TRBV19 and TRBJ1-5; no clear D gene. This CDR3 is 12 amino acids long. Germline CDR1 is LNHDA and CDR2 is SQIVND (reference sequence). V was pared by 9 bases and J by 6 bases, with 12 bases between. The CDR3 is CASKTGGQPQHF. CDR3 sequence (DNA): TGTGCCAGCAAAACGGGAGGTCAGCCCCAGCATTTT.

The chain has TRBV7-9 and TRBJ2-7; 8 nucleotides align to TRBD1. Germline CDR1 reads SEHNR; CDR2 reads FQNEAQ (reference sequence). V shed 3 bases and J 6 bases; nucleotides not matched to a gene: 7. The CDR3 sequence is 14 residues long. The CDR3 DNA follows: TGTGCCAGCAGCTTGCTACAGGGGGGCGGCGAGCAGTACTTC. Its translation is CASSLLQGGGEQYF.

This chain connects TRBV28 to TRBJ1-3, with D hard to call. In germline, CDR1 is MDHEN, CDR2 SYDVKM. The CDR3 spans 15 residues. V lost 2 bases and J 0 bases, leaving 8 bases between the germline ends. For the CDR3, the DNA is TGTGCCAGCAGTTTAGGGCAGATCTCTGGAAACACCATATATTTT. Translated: CASSLGQISGNTIYF.

This chain links TRBV7-2 with TRBJ2-7; TRBD1 matches 10 bases. Trimming at V came to 5 bases and at J to 0 bases, leaving 4 bases not matched to a gene. This CDR3 contains 15 residues. Per germline, CDR1 SGHTA and CDR2 FQGNSA. CDR3 coding DNA: TGTGCCAGCAGCCCGGACAGGGGGTACTCCTACGAGCAGTACTTC. The encoded protein is CASSPDRGYSYEQYF.

This clone was counted a few times. The chain recombines TRBV30 with TRBJ2-1; D might be TRBD2 (5 bases). The CDR3 covers 15 residues. Germline lookup yields CDR1 GTSNPN and CDR2 SVGIG (reference sequence). The germline V and J ends were trimmed by 0 bases and 9 bases, with 18 bases remaining between them. As DNA, the CDR3 is TGTGCCTGGAGTGTACGGCTAGCAGTCTCTACTGAGCAGTTCTTC. The encoded protein is CAWSVRLAVSTEQFF.

V gene TRBV7-2 combines with J gene TRBJ1-2, with D possibly TRBD1 on 5 matching bases. Germline V CDR1 and CDR2: SGHTA, FQGNSA. Trimming removed 6 bases at V and 4 bases at J, with 15 bases between. This CDR3 contains 14 residues. The CDR3 DNA reads as TGTGCCAGCAGGGGGGGAGGGACGCGCTATGGCTACACCTTC. This sequence encodes CASRGGGTRYGYTF. Using reference TRBV7-2 and TRBJ1-2 for the parts outside the CDR3, the full variable domain is GAGVSQSPSNKVTEKGKDVELRCDPISGHTALYWYRQSLGQGLEFLIYFQGNSAPDKSGLPSDRFSAERTGGSVSTLTIQRTQQEDSAVYLCASRGGGTRYGYTFGSGTRLTVV.

The chain combines TRBV7-9 with TRBJ1-1; 9 bases fit TRBD1. This CDR3 contains 16 residues. The germline V gene encodes CDR1 SEHNR and CDR2 FQNEAQ (reference sequence). With 5 bases clipped from V and 3 bases from J, the junction kept 10 bases outside the gene matches. CDR3 residues: CASSPRTGVTYTEAFF. In DNA, the CDR3 is TGTGCCAGCAGCCCTCGGACAGGGGTGACCTACACTGAAGCTTTCTTT. The full variable domain, completed using reference TRBV7-9 and TRBJ1-1, is DTGVSQNPRHKITKRGQNVTFRCDPISEHNRLYWYRQTLGQGPEFLTYFQNEAQLEKSRLLSDRFSAERPKGSFSTLEIQRTEQGDSAMYLCASSPRTGVTYTEAFFGQGTRLTVV.

The V call is TRBV4-3, the J call TRBJ1-6; unclear D gene. This CDR3 region has 13 residues. Germline CDR1 reads LGHNA; CDR2 reads YSLEER. V lost 4 bases, J lost 6 bases, and 7 bases lay in between. The CDR3 nucleotides read TGCGCCAGCAGCCGTCTACCTAATTCACCCCTCCACTTT. Amino acids: CASSRLPNSPLHF.

V is TRBV6-5 and J is TRBJ2-7; TRBD1 matches at 7 bases. Germline V CDR1 and CDR2: MNHEY, SVGAGI. The CDR3 is 14 residues long. With V trimmed by 7 bases and J by 1 base, 7 bases remained unmatched. The DNA of the CDR3 is TGTGCCAGCACCCCCGGACAGGCATCCTACGAGCAGTACTTC. It codes for CASTPGQASYEQYF.

The genes are TRBV6-2 or TRBV6-3 and TRBJ2-1, with 7 nucleotides matching TRBD2. Germline CDR1 is MNHEY and CDR2 is SVGEGT. J was trimmed by 6 bases and V by 5 bases; bases with no gene match: 13. The CDR3 is made up of 16 amino acids. The chain's CDR3 is CASSEVVLADFNEQFF. CDR3 bases: TGTGCCAGCAGTGAGGTCGTCCTAGCGGACTTCAATGAGCAGTTCTTC.

The chain links TRBV18 to TRBJ1-4; D gene unclear. The CDR3 extends over 13 amino acids. Germline V lookup: CDR1 KGHSH, CDR2 LQKENI. The V and J ends lost 5 bases and 7 bases respectively, with 11 bases between them. As DNA, the CDR3 is TGTGCCAGCTCAACTACTTATGGTGAAAAACTGTTTTTT. It encodes CASSTTYGEKLFF.

On this clone itself: One end of the junction does not line up with germline, which may come from a read error. V and J are TRBV19 and TRBJ1-2, with TRBD1 identical over 9 bases. The CDR3 contains 11 residues. CDR1 is LNHDA and CDR2 is SQIVND in the germline V gene (reference sequence). The CDR3 DNA follows: TGTGCCAGTAGTATAGGAGGGACAGGGTACTTC. It codes for CASSIGGTGYF.

This chain joins TRBV19 and TRBJ2-1, with D possibly TRBD2 on 5 matching bases. Trimming stripped 3 bases from V and 8 bases from J, with 11 bases between. This CDR3 comprises 13 residues. Germline V lookup: CDR1 LNHDA, CDR2 SQIVND (reference sequence). DNA of the CDR3: TGTGCCAGTAGTATTTTAAGCGGCCATGAGCAGTTCTTC. As protein: CASSILSGHEQFF.

J is TRBJ1-1 and V is TRBV6-5, with TRBD1 matching 10 bases. CDR1 is MNHEY, CDR2 SVGAGI, per germline. The CDR3 consists of 12 residues. The ends lost 6 bases at V and 8 bases at J; junction bases unmatched: 3. CDR3 in amino acids: CASRLDRGEAFF. DNA of the CDR3: TGTGCCAGCAGGTTGGACAGGGGGGAAGCTTTCTTT.

V gene TRBV16 combines with J gene TRBJ1-2; D is perhaps TRBD1 (6 bases). The CDR3 is made up of 16 amino acids. In germline, CDR1 is KGHSY, CDR2 FQNENV. Trimming left V 0 bases short and J 3 bases short, with 14 bases between. The CDR3 region is CASSQSRQEAYYGYTF. The CDR3 DNA reads TGTGCCAGCAGCCAATCCCGACAGGAGGCTTACTATGGCTACACCTTC.

This chain uses TRBV6-1 with TRBJ1-5; 10 positions match TRBD1. Germline V CDR1 and CDR2: MNHNS, SASEGT. V trimming: 3 bases; J trimming: 5 bases; junction bases outside the gene matches: 1. CDR3 length: 14 residues. CDR3 sequence reads: CASSEGQGYQPQHF. CDR3 bases: TGTGCCAGCAGTGAGGGACAGGGGTATCAGCCCCAGCATTTT.

This chain links TRBV28 with TRBJ2-2; tentatively, D is TRBD2 (6 bases). Germline values: CDR1 MDHEN, CDR2 SYDVKM. With 6 bases removed from V and 7 bases from J, the gap between germline ends came to 21 bases. CDR3 length: 16 amino acids. CDR3 sequence reads: CASSTPDPRGGGELFF. As DNA, the CDR3 is TGTGCCAGCAGCACCCCGGACCCCCGGGGAGGCGGGGAGCTGTTTTTT.

V and J are TRBV5-4 and TRBJ2-7, with D uncertain. V was clipped by 4 bases and J by 4 bases, with 12 bases between them. The germline V gene has CDR1 SGHNT and CDR2 YYREEE (reference sequence). This CDR3 is built from 13 residues. The chain's CDR3 is CASSLDPVYEQYF. The CDR3 DNA is TGTGCCAGCAGCCTGGATCCGGTTTACGAGCAGTACTTC.

V is TRBV6-6 and J is TRBJ1-5; tentative D call: TRBD1 (6 bases). Germline V gives CDR1 MNHNY, CDR2 SVGAGI (reference sequence). V lost 5 bases, J lost 2 bases, and 13 bases lay in between. The CDR3 covers 15 residues. The CDR3 nucleotides read TGTGCCAGCAGTCCCTACAGGGCCGGCAATCAGCCCCAGCATTTT. Protein: CASSPYRAGNQPQHF.

The genes are TRBV18 and TRBJ2-5; 9 nucleotides match TRBD1. The CDR3 totals 16 residues. The germline gives CDR1 KGHSH, CDR2 LQKENI. Trimming removed 3 bases from V and 2 bases from J; junction bases left unmatched: 7. CDR3 DNA: TGTGCCAGCTCACCCTCGACAGGGGGGAGGCAAGAGACCCAGTACTTC. Translation: CASSPSTGGRQETQYF.

The chain uses TRBV6-5 and TRBJ2-2; a weak D match, TRBD2 (6 bases). CDR1 MNHEY and CDR2 SVGAGI come from the germline V gene. Trimming pared 1 base from V and 6 bases from J, leaving 12 bases between. The CDR3 totals 15 residues. CDR3 loop: CASSYLGWGAGELFF. In DNA form, the CDR3 reads TGTGCCAGCAGTTACTTGGGTTGGGGGGCCGGGGAGCTGTTTTTT.

The V call is TRBV5-5, the J call TRBJ1-2; D is perhaps TRBD1 (6 bases). Trimming pared 6 bases from V and 6 bases from J, leaving 24 bases between. CDR3 length equals 16 residues. The germline V gene has CDR1 SGHKS and CDR2 YYEKEE (reference sequence). As DNA, the CDR3 is TGTGCCAGCACCGCAGCTAGGGGGGGCGCAGGCCATGGCTACACCTTC. Translated, it gives CASTAARGGAGHGYTF.